Given below is one TCR beta chain in context. The antigen is not known. This CDR3 is also generated by other DNA sequences in the sample. Repertoires were generated with immunoSEQ multiplex PCR, while TCRdb's copy carries only in-frame clones and drops some. The table includes 100,000 to 150,000 clones, 87% detected once. The data were taken from a study of T cell responses to AZD1222 COVID-19 vaccine. Study in general: Researchers grouped second doses given at about 4 or about 12 weeks into one pool.

Study-wide findings and caveats: CD4 TCRs covered the whole spike, strongest at regions 160-218 and 743-854.

CDR3 size: 13 residues. Between the trimmed V and J ends, which lost 6 bases and 2 bases, there was a span of 8 bases. CDR1 is SGHTA, CDR2 FQGNSA, per germline. The V call is TRBV7-2, the J call TRBJ1-5; D is unclear. The sequenced sample was peripheral blood, obtained on day 0 of AZD1222 vaccination. This TCR derives from an adult in good health. CDR3 nucleotides: TGTGCCAGCAGTAGTCGGGGCAATCAGCCCCAGCATTTT. Protein sequence: CASSSRGNQPQHF.